The present TCR beta chain was sequenced within a study of blood T cell repertoires in COVID-19. Data came from immunoSEQ multiplex PCR; TCRdb stores just in-frame clones and leaves some out. The profile covers 300,000 to 400,000 clones, with 85% to 95% appearing a single time and roughly 3.6% taken by the ten largest. The V gene lost 2 bases and the J gene lost 0 bases, with 8 bases spanning the gap. There are 15 residues in the CDR3. Per the germline V gene, CDR1 is MGHRA and CDR2 is YSYEKL. This clonotype was sampled from a woman between 25 and 40 years old who had been exposed to COVID-19. The chain uses TRBV4-1 and TRBJ2-1; D not certain. The source material was PBMCs or T cells enriched from blood (not recorded which). This CDR3 reads CASSQSPASYNEQFF. For the CDR3, the DNA is TGCGCCAGCAGCCAAAGCCCCGCCTCCTACAATGAGCAGTTCTTC.